One T cell receptor (beta chain) is described in this entry. Its matching antigen is unknown. Unrecorded immune exposure was likely among donors, who were nominally healthy when sampled. Losses at the gene ends were 7 bases for V and 5 bases for J; bases not matched to a gene: 5. Germline V gene data show CDR1 as MNHEY and CDR2 as SVGAGI. The CDR3 has 15 amino acids. The data were obtained in a study of cytomegalovirus exposure and HLA in healthy donors. Background on the study: A preliminary data release comprised approximately 85 million unique TCRs obtained from HLA-typed donors.

It was with 60 Vbeta and 13 Jbeta primers that the PCR ran. Profiled with immunoSEQ multiplex PCR; TCRdb holds only in-frame clones, not every one. Its listing shows approximately 100,000 clones. Findings and limits, study-wide: A later analysis linked a missense DCLRE1C variant to TCR beta V- and J-gene trimming. Previous analysis showed most TCR beta V segments were productive about 87% or about 30% of the time.

This receptor was obtained from a man aged 45 to 65 in good health and CMV-seronegative. The chain uses TRBV6-5 and TRBJ2-1, with 13 bases lining up with TRBD2. Sequencing input: PBMCs. As DNA, the CDR3 is TGTGCCAGCACCGGAGGGACTAGCGGGGACAATGAGCAGTTCTTC. Its translation is CASTGGTSGDNEQFF.